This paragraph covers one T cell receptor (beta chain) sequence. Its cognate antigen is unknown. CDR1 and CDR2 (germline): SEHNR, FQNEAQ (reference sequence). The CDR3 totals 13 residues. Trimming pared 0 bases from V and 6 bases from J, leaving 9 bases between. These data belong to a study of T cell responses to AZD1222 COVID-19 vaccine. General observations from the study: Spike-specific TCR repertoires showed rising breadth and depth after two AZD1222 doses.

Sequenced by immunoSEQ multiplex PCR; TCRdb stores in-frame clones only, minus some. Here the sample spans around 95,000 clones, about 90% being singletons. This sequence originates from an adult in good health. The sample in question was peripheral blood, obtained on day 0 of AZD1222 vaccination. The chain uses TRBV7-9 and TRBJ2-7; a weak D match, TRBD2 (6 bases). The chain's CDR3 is CASSLAGGGEQYF. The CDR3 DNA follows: TGTGCCAGCAGCTTAGCGGGAGGAGGCGAGCAGTACTTC. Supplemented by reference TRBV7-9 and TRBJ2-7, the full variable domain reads DTGVSQNPRHKITKRGQNVTFRCDPISEHNRLYWYRQTLGQGPEFLTYFQNEAQLEKSRLLSDRFSAERPKGSFSTLEIQRTEQGDSAMYLCASSLAGGGEQYFGPGTRLTVT.